This TCR beta chain originates from a study of blood T cell repertoires in COVID-19. Trimming shortened V by 1 base and J by 0 bases, and 9 bases separated the two germline ends. Germline CDR1 SQVTM, CDR2 ANQGSEA. This CDR3 has 14 amino acids. TCRdb's copy holds only in-frame clones and misses some; the assay was immunoSEQ multiplex PCR. The sample lists 200,000 to 250,000 clones, approximately 80% occurring once. V is TRBV29-1 and J is TRBJ1-1; weak D call: TRBD1 (5 bases). The material sequenced was peripheral blood. The clonotype originates from a man aged 25 to 40 with active or convalescent COVID-19. The CDR3 here is CSVEGGAMNTEAFF. DNA for the CDR3: TGCAGCGTTGAAGGGGGCGCGATGAACACTGAAGCTTTCTTT.